Below, 11 T cell receptor beta chains from the same sample are listed, as sequenced in a study of breast tumors, draining lymph nodes, adjacent tissues. Using its own MiXCR run on the multiplex PCR reads, TCRdb lists one record per CDR3 protein. The sample has 66,000 or so distinct CDR3 sequences; less than 50% are singletons. The specimen sequenced was breast tumor tissue. Receptor source: a female donor with breast cancer. Some clones in this sample may be carry-over from other donors' samples.

This clonotype was recorded once. This chain connects TRBV9 to TRBJ2-1; D not certain. CDR3 length: 14 residues. Germline-derived CDR1 and CDR2 are SGDLS and YYNGEE. Between the trimmed V and J ends, which lost 3 bases and 0 bases, there was a span of 7 bases. The CDR3 coding sequence is TGTGCCAGCAGCGGTCGGAACTCCTACAATGAGCAGTTCTTC. Amino acids: CASSGRNSYNEQFF.

This clonotype was counted many times. The gene calls are TRBV12-5 and TRBJ2-1; D unresolved. Trimming shortened V by 0 bases and J by 10 bases, and 10 bases separated the two germline ends. The CDR3 runs to 13 residues. Germline loops: CDR1 LGHNT, CDR2 FRNRAP. CDR3 region: CASGLVGPREQFF. The DNA for the CDR3 is TGTGCTAGTGGTTTGGTCGGACCCCGCGAGCAGTTCTTC.

In its sample, this clonotype was seen many times. A much larger clone lies a single base off, so this may be a read error. This rearrangement joins TRBV20-1 to TRBJ2-1, with 10 bases aligning to TRBD2. V lost 4 bases and J lost 9; bases outside the gene matches: 9. Germline CDR1 and CDR2: DFQATT and SNEGSKA (reference sequence). The CDR3 runs to 14 residues. The CDR3 bases are TGCAGTGCTATTAATAGCGGGAGGCCCACTGAGCAGTTCTTC. Translation gives CSAINSGRPTEQFF.

The chain joins TRBV7-2 to TRBJ1-5, with a tentative D call TRBD1 (5 bases). Germline V gene data show CDR1 as SGHTA and CDR2 as FQGNSA. V shed 5 bases and J shed 15 bases, with 26 bases lying between them. The CDR3 has 15 amino acids. The CDR3: CASSALAGVYCLWHF. The DNA for the CDR3 is TGTGCCAGCAGCGCACTAGCGGGGGTATATTGTTTGTGGCATTTT.

The V and J genes are TRBV7-9 and TRBJ1-6; unclear D gene. The germline gives CDR1 SEHNR, CDR2 FQNEAQ (reference sequence). CDR3 length: 15 amino acids. The V end was cut by 0 bases, the J end by 7 bases, with 10 bases between. Written as DNA, the CDR3 is TGTGCCAGCAGCTTAGCGGCTCACGGGAATTCACCCCTCCACTTT. Its protein is CASSLAAHGNSPLHF. Based on the CDR3 plus reference TRBV7-9 and TRBJ1-6, the full variable domain is DTGVSQNPRHKITKRGQNVTFRCDPISEHNRLYWYRQTLGQGPEFLTYFQNEAQLEKSRLLSDRFSAERPKGSFSTLEIQRTEQGDSAMYLCASSLAAHGNSPLHFGNGTRLTVT.

This clonotype was recorded at least ten times. The chain uses TRBV19 and TRBJ2-1, with D possibly TRBD2 on 6 matching bases. The CDR3 loop spans 16 amino acids. The germline gives CDR1 LNHDA, CDR2 SQIVND (reference sequence). Trimming took off 4 bases at V and 8 bases at J, with 21 bases between the two ends. The CDR3 bases are TGTGCCAGTAGTAAGGACCAGGGAGGCCAAGCCGATGAGCAGTTCTTC. It is translated as CASSKDQGGQADEQFF.

This clonotype occurred many times. This sequence joins TRBV25-1 and TRBJ2-3; D remains ambiguous. Trimming pared 1 base from V and 0 bases from J, leaving 11 bases between. Per germline, CDR1 MGHDK and CDR2 SYGVNS. This CDR3 has 16 amino acids. In nucleotides, the CDR3 is TGTGCCAGCAGTGAATGGTTCGGCCGCAGCACAGATACGCAGTATTTT. Its protein product is CASSEWFGRSTDTQYF.

This clonotype was counted ten times or more. The V gene is TRBV7-8, the J gene TRBJ2-2; maybe TRBD1 (6 bases). Germline lookup yields CDR1 SGHVS and CDR2 FQNEAQ. The CDR3 has 13 residues. Trimming stripped 10 bases from V and 5 bases from J, with 14 bases between. CDR3 bases: TGTGCCACCACGGGACAATCGACCGGGGAGCTGTTTTTT. Residues: CATTGQSTGELFF.

This clonotype ranks as medium-sized. This rearrangement joins TRBV19 to TRBJ2-7, with D tentatively TRBD2 (5 bases). Trimming cost V 1 base and J 1 base, with 11 bases left between them. The CDR3 is 15 residues long. Germline V lookup: CDR1 LNHDA, CDR2 SQIVND (reference sequence). The CDR3 spells CASSIAKRKSYEQYF. CDR3 in DNA: TGTGCCAGTAGTATAGCCAAGCGGAAATCCTACGAGCAGTACTTC.

This chain joins TRBV29-1 and TRBJ2-1; TRBD2 agrees at 9 bases. Germline CDR1 SQVTM, CDR2 ANQGSEA. V lost 8 bases, J lost 12 bases, and 14 bases stayed unmatched. The CDR3 spans 13 residues. The CDR3 loop reads CSTEREAGGRQFF. The CDR3 DNA reads TGCAGCACGGAGCGGGAGGCGGGGGGACGGCAGTTCTTC.

The rearrangement uses TRBV20-1 and TRBJ2-3; TRBD2 might be the D (6 bases). With 6 bases removed from V and 5 bases from J, the gap between germline ends came to 18 bases. The V gene's germline CDR1 is DFQATT and CDR2 SNEGSKA (reference sequence). The CDR3 consists of 14 residues. The CDR3 protein is CSATRRGGVDTQYF. The CDR3 bases are TGCAGTGCCACCCGGCGGGGCGGGGTAGATACGCAGTATTTT.